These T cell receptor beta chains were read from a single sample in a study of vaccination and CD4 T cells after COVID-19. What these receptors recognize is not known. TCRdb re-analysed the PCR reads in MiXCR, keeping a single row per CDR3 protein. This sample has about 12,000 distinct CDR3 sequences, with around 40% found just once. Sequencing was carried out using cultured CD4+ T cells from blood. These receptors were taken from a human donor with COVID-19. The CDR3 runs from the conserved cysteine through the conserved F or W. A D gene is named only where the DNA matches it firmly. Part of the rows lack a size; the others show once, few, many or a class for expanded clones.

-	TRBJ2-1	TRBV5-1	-	TGCGCCAGCAATCCGTCAACGGGGGATGAGCAGTTCTTC	CASNPSTGDEQFF
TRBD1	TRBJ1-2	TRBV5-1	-	TGCGCCAGCAGCTTTACAGGGGCAAACTATGGCTACACCTTC	CASSFTGANYGYTF
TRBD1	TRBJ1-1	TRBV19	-	TGTGCCAGTAGTATAGGGTGGACAGGAACGAACACTGAAGCTTTCTTT	CASSIGWTGTNTEAFF
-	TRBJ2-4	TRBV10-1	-	TGCGCCAGCAGTGCCCTGGGGGGAGGCAAAAACATTCAGTACTTC	CASSALGGGKNIQYF
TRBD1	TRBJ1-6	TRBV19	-	TGTGCCAGTAGTTCGACGGGACAGGGGGCGTCTTTACGCAATTCACCCCTCCACTTT	CASSSTGQGASLRNSPLHF
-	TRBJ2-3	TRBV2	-	TGTGCCAGCAAGGTCCTAACTAGCACAGATACGCAGTATTTT	CASKVLTSTDTQYF
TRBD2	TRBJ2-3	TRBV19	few	TGTGCCAGTAGCGGACTAGCGACAGATACGCAGTATTTT	CASSGLATDTQYF
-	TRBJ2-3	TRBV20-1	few	TGCAGTGCTAGGAGGAGATTCGGGCAGGCGACAGATACGCAGTATTTT	CSARRRFGQATDTQYF
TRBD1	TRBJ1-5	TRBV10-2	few	TGCGCCAGCAGCCAACAGGGGACCGGCAATCAGCCCCAGCATTTT	CASSQQGTGNQPQHF
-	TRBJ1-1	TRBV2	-	TGTGCCAGCAGTGAATCGTGGTACATGAACACTGAAGCTTTCTTT	CASSESWYMNTEAFF
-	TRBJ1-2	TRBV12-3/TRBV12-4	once	TGTGCCAGCAGTTCCCCGCCGGGGGACTATGGCTACACCTTC	CASSSPPGDYGYTF
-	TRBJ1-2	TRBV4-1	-	TGCGCCAGCAGCCAAGAAGGAGGCTATGGCTACACCTTC	CASSQEGGYGYTF
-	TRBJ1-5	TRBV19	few	TGTGCCAGTTCCCAGGGGAATCAGCCCCAGCATTTT	CASSQGNQPQHF
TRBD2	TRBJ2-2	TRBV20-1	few	TGCAGTGCTCTAGCGGGGAACACCGGGGAGCTGTTTTTT	CSALAGNTGELFF
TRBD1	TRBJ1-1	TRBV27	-	TGTGCCAGCAGTTTCCATGGGACAGATGAAGCTTTCTTT	CASSFHGTDEAFF
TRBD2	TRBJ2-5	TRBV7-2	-	TGTGCCAGCAGGGTTAGCGGGGGGACGGAGACCCAGTACTTC	CASRVSGGTETQYF
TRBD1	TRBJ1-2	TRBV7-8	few	TGTGCCAGCAGCTTGGTACAGGGGAACTATGGCTACACCTTC	CASSLVQGNYGYTF
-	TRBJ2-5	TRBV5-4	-	TGTGCCAGCAGCTTAAAGGGCAGCTCTCATGGGGCCCAGTACTTC	CASSLKGSSHGAQYF
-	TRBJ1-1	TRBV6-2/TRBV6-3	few	TGTGCCAGCAGTTACCGACCCGGGACCCAAGAAGCTTTCTTT	CASSYRPGTQEAFF
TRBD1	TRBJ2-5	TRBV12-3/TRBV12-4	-	TGTGCCAGCAGGCCCCCGACCGGGACAGTGGGTCAGACCCAGTACTTC	CASRPPTGTVGQTQYF
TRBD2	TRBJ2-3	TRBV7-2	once	TGTGCCAGCAGCTTTCGGGGACTAGCGGGGACTGCAGATACGCAGTATTTT	CASSFRGLAGTADTQYF
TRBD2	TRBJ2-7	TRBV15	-	TGTGCCACCAGCAGACAAGGGGGTAGCGGGGGGCGCGGCGAGCAGTACTTC	CATSRQGGSGGRGEQYF
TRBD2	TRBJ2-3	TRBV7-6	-	TGTGCCAGCAGCTCACTAGCGGGGGGGACAGATACGCAGTATTTT	CASSSLAGGTDTQYF
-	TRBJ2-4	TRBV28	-	TGTGCCAGCAGTCCCGCGGGAAACATTCAGTACTTC	CASSPAGNIQYF
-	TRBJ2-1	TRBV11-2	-	TGTGCCAGCAGCTTAGAGGTGACTAGACAGTTCTTC	CASSLEVTRQFF
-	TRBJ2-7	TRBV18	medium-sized	TGTGCCAGCTCACCAACGGGGTCCTCCCACGAGCAGTACTTC	CASSPTGSSHEQYF
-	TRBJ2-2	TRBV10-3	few	TGTGCCATCAGAGGAGGCGACAGTACCGGGGAGCTGTTTTTT	CAIRGGDSTGELFF
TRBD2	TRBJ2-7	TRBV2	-	TGTGCCAGCAGAGACCGGGAGGTCGAGCAGTACTTC	CASRDREVEQYF
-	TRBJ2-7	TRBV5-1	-	TGCGCCAGCAGCTTGGCCCTCCGAACAATTGGGCCCTACGAGCAGTACTTC	CASSLALRTIGPYEQYF
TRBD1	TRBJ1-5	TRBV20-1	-	TGCAGTGCTAGACCCGGGACAGGGGGCTTTATCGGCAATCAGCCCCAGCATTTT	CSARPGTGGFIGNQPQHF
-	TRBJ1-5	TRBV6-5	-	TGTGCCAGCAGTTACCAGGGCGGGCAGCCCCAGCATTTT	CASSYQGGQPQHF
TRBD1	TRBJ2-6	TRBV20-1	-	TGCAGTGCTGTTGACAGGGGGCAGGCTGGGGCCAACGTCCTGACTTTC	CSAVDRGQAGANVLTF
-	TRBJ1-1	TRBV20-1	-	TGCAGTGCTAGACGGGGGAACACTGAAGCTTTCTTT	CSARRGNTEAFF
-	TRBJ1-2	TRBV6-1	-	TGTGCCAGCAGTGCTCTGGGGTCCCCTAACTATGGCTACACCTTC	CASSALGSPNYGYTF
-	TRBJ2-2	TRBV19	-	TGTGCCAGTAGTATTTCAGGGGTACGAGAGCTGTTTTTT	CASSISGVRELFF
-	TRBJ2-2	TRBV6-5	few	TGTGCCAGCAGTTACAACGTGGGACCCACCGGGGAGCTGTTTTTT	CASSYNVGPTGELFF
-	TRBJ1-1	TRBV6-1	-	TGTGCCAGCAGCTTATCAGGGGCCGAAGCTTTCTTT	CASSLSGAEAFF
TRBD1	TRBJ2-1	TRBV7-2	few	TGTGCCAGCAGCAGGACAGGGCGCTCCTACAATGAGCAGTTCTTC	CASSRTGRSYNEQFF
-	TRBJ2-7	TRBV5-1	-	TGCGCCAGCAGCTTGGAACCGGGAGCCTTGTACGAGCAGTACTTC	CASSLEPGALYEQYF
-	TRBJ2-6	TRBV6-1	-	TGTGCCAGCAGTCGAAGCCGGGACATCGGGTCTGGGGCCAACGTCCTGACTTTC	CASSRSRDIGSGANVLTF
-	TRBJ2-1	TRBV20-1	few	TGCAGTGCTGAGACCCATGAGCAGTTCTTC	CSAETHEQFF
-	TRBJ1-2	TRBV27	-	TGTGCCAGCAGGGACAGAATTAACTATGGCTACACCTTC	CASRDRINYGYTF
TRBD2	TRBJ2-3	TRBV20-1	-	TGCAGTGCTCGCCGACTAGCGGGGGGGCCAGATACGCAGTATTTT	CSARRLAGGPDTQYF
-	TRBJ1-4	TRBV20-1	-	TGCAGTGCTAGAGACCCAAGACCTACAACTAATGAAAAACTGTTTTTT	CSARDPRPTTNEKLFF
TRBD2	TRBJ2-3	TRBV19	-	TGTGCCAGTAGTTTACTAGCGGGGGGTGTCACAGATACGCAGTATTTT	CASSLLAGGVTDTQYF
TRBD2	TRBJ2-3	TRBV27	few	TGTGCCAGCAGTTCAGGGAGCGGGGGCCCCACAGATACGCAGTATTTT	CASSSGSGGPTDTQYF
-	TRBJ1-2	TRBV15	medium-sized	TGTGCCACCAGCACCGCAGGGGAACAACTTGGTGGCTACACCTTC	CATSTAGEQLGGYTF
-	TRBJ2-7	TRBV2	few	TGTGCCAGCAGTGGTGGGACACGAGACGAGCAGTACTTC	CASSGGTRDEQYF
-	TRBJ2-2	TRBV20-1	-	TGCAGTGCTTGGCTGGTGAACACCGGGGAGCTGTTTTTT	CSAWLVNTGELFF
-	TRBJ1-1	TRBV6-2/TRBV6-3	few	TGTGCCAGCAGTTACGGAGGGAACACTGAAGCTTTCTTT	CASSYGGNTEAFF
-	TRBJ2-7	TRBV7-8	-	TGTGCCAGCAGCTTCGGGGGCCCCCCCTACGAGCAGTACTTC	CASSFGGPPYEQYF